This entry lists 27 T cell receptor beta chains sequenced from one sample in a study of identical twins. TCRdb independently ran MiXCR on the 5' RACE reads; one entry per CDR3 protein. The data hold 570,000 or so distinct CDR3 sequences, with nearly 10% observed a single time. These data are also associated with another study on yellow fever vaccine responses in identical twins.

The material sequenced was PBMCs. The receptors come from a woman aged 18-29 years in good health.

This clonotype was counted between two and nine times. The DNA for the CDR3 is TGTGCCATCAGTGTTGGGGGGGCCCAAGAGACCCAGTACTTC. Its protein product is CAISVGGAQETQYF. V gene TRBV10-3 combines with J gene TRBJ2-5; tentatively, D is TRBD2 (7 bases). The ends were cut back, 4 bases at V and 1 base at J, with 10 bases in the middle. Germline V gives CDR1 ENHRY, CDR2 SYGVKD. This CDR3 has 14 amino acids.

Ten or more counts support this clonotype. CDR3 bases: TGTGCCAGCAGTTTACGCCCCGGACGGGTAAACACTGAAGCTTTCTTT. Translating it yields CASSLRPGRVNTEAFF. The J gene is TRBJ1-1, the V gene TRBV27; D not certain. The CDR3 runs 16 residues. Germline V CDR1 and CDR2: MNHEY, SMNVEV (reference sequence). V was cut by 2 bases and J by 2 bases, with 15 bases left in between.

Ten or more counts support this clonotype. The chain combines TRBV12-3 or TRBV12-4 with TRBJ2-1; 9 bases map to TRBD1. V trimming: 6 bases; J trimming: 0 bases; junction bases outside the gene matches: 6. This CDR3 region has 16 residues. The CDR3 reads CASSSGQGLSYNEQFF. In DNA form, the CDR3 reads TGTGCCAGCAGCTCGGGACAGGGCCTCTCCTACAATGAGCAGTTCTTC.

In this sample, this clonotype turned up a few times. V is TRBV29-1 and J is TRBJ2-7, with D tentatively TRBD1 or TRBD2 (5 bases each). CDR1 and CDR2 (germline): SQVTM, ANQGSEA. V was pared by 3 bases and J by 2 bases, with 14 bases between. The CDR3 spans 14 residues. The CDR3 region is CSVELAGTTYEQYF. The DNA of the CDR3 is TGCAGCGTTGAGTTGGCTGGGACCACCTACGAGCAGTACTTC.

The CDR3 nucleotides read TGTGCCAGCAGCTTATCAGAGGCGAGCTTCTACCAAGAGACCCAGTACTTC. It yields the protein CASSLSEASFYQETQYF. The chain recombines TRBV7-6 with TRBJ2-5, with D unresolved. The germline V gene has CDR1 SGHVS and CDR2 FNYEAQ. Trimming shortened V by 2 bases and J by 0 bases, and 16 bases separated the two germline ends. The CDR3 has 17 amino acids.

At least ten counts were recorded for this clonotype. V is TRBV29-1 and J is TRBJ2-3, with TRBD1 as a possible D gene (6 bases). V lost 3 bases to trimming and J lost 9 bases, with 13 bases between them. Germline V gene data show CDR1 as SQVTM and CDR2 as ANQGSEA. The CDR3 has 12 residues. The CDR3 loop reads CSVEIRQDTQYF. As DNA, the CDR3 is TGCAGCGTTGAGATTCGACAGGACACGCAGTATTTT.

This clonotype was seen ten or more times. This chain connects TRBV5-1 to TRBJ2-5; either TRBD1 or TRBD2 may fit D (7 bases each). Trimming took 0 bases from V and 6 from J, leaving 24 bases between them. This CDR3 comprises 18 residues. Germline loops: CDR1 SGHRS, CDR2 YFSETQ. Here the CDR3 reads CASSLELNGPGGAQTQYF. The CDR3 region has the DNA TGCGCCAGCAGCTTGGAGCTCAACGGGCCAGGGGGGGCGCAGACCCAGTACTTC.

This clonotype was seen at least ten times. V and J are TRBV12-3 or TRBV12-4 and TRBJ1-1, with D perhaps TRBD1 (5 bases). Between the trimmed V and J ends, which lost 1 base and 6 bases, there was a span of 15 bases. The CDR3 sequence is 15 residues long. The CDR3 here is CASSLVGTRKPEAFF. In DNA form, the CDR3 reads TGTGCCAGCAGTTTAGTCGGGACGAGGAAGCCTGAAGCTTTCTTT.

The gene calls are TRBV20-1 and TRBJ2-3, with 7 nucleotides matching TRBD1. The V gene's germline CDR1 is DFQATT and CDR2 SNEGSKA (reference sequence). The ends lost 6 bases at V and 2 bases at J; junction bases unmatched: 8. The CDR3 extends over 14 amino acids. CDR3 coding DNA: TGCAGTGCCCGGGGACAGAGAGTCACAGATACGCAGTATTTT. This sequence encodes CSARGQRVTDTQYF.

This clonotype has more than one count but fewer than ten. V is TRBV27 and J is TRBJ2-3; no clear D gene. V was cut by 2 bases and J by 4 bases, with 13 bases left in between. This CDR3 has 15 residues. CDR1 and CDR2 (germline): MNHEY, SMNVEV (reference sequence). The CDR3 sequence is CASSLLPSFSDTQYF. The CDR3 DNA reads as TGTGCCAGCAGTTTACTACCCTCATTCTCAGATACGCAGTATTTT.

This clonotype was counted between two and nine times. The gene calls are TRBV10-3 and TRBJ2-1; tentatively, D is TRBD1 (6 bases). Germline CDR1 is ENHRY and CDR2 is SYGVKD. V was clipped by 7 bases and J by 9 bases, with 13 bases between them. The CDR3 consists of 12 residues. CDR3 sequence: CAINVQGTEQFF. The DNA for the CDR3 is TGTGCCATCAACGTACAGGGTACTGAGCAGTTCTTC.

The table lists this clonotype with a few counts. The chain has TRBV20-1 and TRBJ1-2; D might be TRBD1 (5 bases). V lost 2 bases, J lost 7 bases, and 11 bases lay in between. The CDR3 loop spans 12 amino acids. Germline V gene lookup returns CDR1 DFQATT and CDR2 SNEGSKA (reference sequence). In nucleotides, the CDR3 is TGCAGTGCTAGAAGGGACTCGGGTGGCTACACCTTC. As protein: CSARRDSGGYTF.

The chain has TRBV28 and TRBJ2-3; 7 bases are a match to TRBD1. Germline CDR1 is MDHEN and CDR2 is SYDVKM. The CDR3 runs 14 residues. Trimming cost V 11 bases and J 0 bases; bases outside gene matches: 8. The CDR3 bases are TGTGCCTCCACGCCGGGACAGAGCACAGATACGCAGTATTTT. This encodes CASTPGQSTDTQYF.

This clonotype was seen repeatedly, ten times or more. The CDR3 nucleotides read TGTGCCAGCAGCTTAGACCCCGGGACTAGCGGGAGTATGGAGACCCAGTACTTC. Its protein is CASSLDPGTSGSMETQYF. The rearrangement uses TRBV7-8 and TRBJ2-5; 14 nucleotides agree with TRBD2. CDR1 is SGHVS and CDR2 is FQNEAQ in the germline V gene. J lost 5 bases, V lost 1 base, and 9 bases had no gene match. The CDR3 sequence is 18 residues long.

Notes on this clonotype: A much larger clone differs by one base, so this may be a read error. This CDR3 is CVSQQTFSDTQYF. Here the CDR3 DNA reads TGTGTCAGCCAGCAGACATTTTCAGATACGCAGTATTTT. The chain recombines TRBV18 with TRBJ2-3; D call uncertain. The germline V gene encodes CDR1 KGHSH and CDR2 LQKENI. The CDR3 runs to 13 residues.

The chain combines TRBV4-1 with TRBJ2-3; D ambiguous. V lost 3 bases to trimming and J lost 0 bases, with 13 bases between them. The CDR3 has 16 residues. From germline, CDR1 is MGHRA and CDR2 YSYEKL. This chain's CDR3 is CASSHNDGPSTDTQYF. CDR3 sequence (DNA): TGCGCCAGCAGCCATAACGACGGACCTAGCACAGATACGCAGTATTTT.

This clonotype was seen repeatedly, ten times or more. Written as DNA, the CDR3 is TGTGCCATCAGGTCCGACAGGGAAAGTAAAAACATTCAGTACTTC. Translating it yields CAIRSDRESKNIQYF. This chain uses TRBV10-3 with TRBJ2-4; 7 nucleotides align to TRBD1. The length of the CDR3 is 15 residues. V dropped 6 bases and J dropped 4; count of bases not matched to a gene: 9. Germline CDR1 ENHRY, CDR2 SYGVKD.

The chain employs TRBV29-1 and TRBJ2-5; D is ambiguous. The CDR3 runs to 12 residues. Germline loops: CDR1 SQVTM, CDR2 ANQGSEA. The V gene lost 3 bases and the J gene lost 5 bases, with 10 bases spanning the gap. CDR3 sequence reads: CSVDLGRETQYF. As DNA, the CDR3 is TGCAGCGTTGATTTGGGTAGGGAGACCCAGTACTTC.

This clonotype was detected only a few times. At one of its ends the junction is not consistent with the germline gene, which may arise from a read error. This chain connects TRBV4-2 to TRBJ1-2, with 10 bases lining up with TRBD1. CDR3 size: 15 residues. Germline lookup yields CDR1 LGHNA and CDR2 YNFKEQ. CDR3 sequence: CASSPRTGGEGGYSF. DNA of the CDR3: TGTGCCAGCAGCCCTCGGACAGGGGGGGAAGGTGGCTACTCCTTC.

V and J are TRBV3-1 and TRBJ1-2; tentative D call: TRBD1 (5 bases). The CDR3 runs 15 residues. Germline CDR1 is LGHDT and CDR2 is YNNKEL (reference sequence). Trimming pared 0 bases from V and 7 bases from J, leaving 15 bases between. The chain's CDR3 is CASSQDRRRDRGYTF. CDR3 sequence (DNA): TGTGCCAGCAGCCAAGATCGTCGCAGGGATCGTGGCTACACCTTC.

This clonotype was seen many times. The chain carries TRBV7-8 and TRBJ2-2; 16 bases are shared with TRBD2. Losses at the gene ends were 0 bases for V and 9 bases for J; bases not matched to a gene: 10. This CDR3 has 19 residues. Looked up from germline, CDR1 is SGHVS and CDR2 is FQNEAQ. The CDR3 coding sequence is TGTGCCAGCAGCTTAGCGCTTCTCGGGACTAGCGGGGGGGATAGGGAGCTGTTTTTT. Residues: CASSLALLGTSGGDRELFF. Drawing the rest from reference TRBV7-8 and TRBJ2-2, the complete variable domain is GAGVSQSPRYKVAKRGQDVALRCDPISGHVSLFWYQQALGQGPEFLTYFQNEAQLDKSGLPSDRFFAERPEGSVSTLKIQRTQQEDSAVYLCASSLALLGTSGGDRELFFGEGSRLTVL.

Ten or more counts support this clonotype. This sequence joins TRBV29-1 and TRBJ2-3; D is unclear. Trimming left V 0 bases short and J 5 bases short, with 9 bases between. Germline loops: CDR1 SQVTM, CDR2 ANQGSEA. CDR3 size: 13 residues. CDR3 sequence: CSVEDQVGDTQYF. The CDR3, as DNA: TGCAGCGTTGAAGATCAGGTGGGAGATACGCAGTATTTT.

This chain links TRBV7-9 with TRBJ2-3; weak D call: TRBD1 (6 bases). The CDR3 runs 14 residues. The V gene's germline CDR1 is SEHNR and CDR2 FQNEAQ (reference sequence). The V and J ends lost 5 bases and 6 bases respectively, with 15 bases between them. CDR3 nucleotide sequence: TGTGCCAGCAGCCCAGACCTCGACAGGGATACGCAGTATTTT. It yields the protein CASSPDLDRDTQYF.

In its sample, this clonotype was seen a few times. V is TRBV5-1 and J is TRBJ2-7; 10 bases map to TRBD2. The length of the CDR3 is 16 residues. The V gene end was trimmed by 4 bases and the J gene end by 0 bases; junction bases not matched to a gene: 7. The V gene's germline CDR1 is SGHRS and CDR2 YFSETQ. The CDR3 sequence is CASSLGTSVSSYEQYF. The DNA of the CDR3 is TGCGCCAGCAGCCTCGGGACTAGCGTCAGCTCCTACGAGCAGTACTTC.

The chain couples TRBV6-1 to TRBJ2-2, with 9 bases matching TRBD1. The germline CDR1 and CDR2 sequences are MNHNS and SASEGT. The CDR3 has 19 amino acids. Losses at the gene ends were 5 bases for V and 5 bases for J; bases not matched to a gene: 18. The CDR3 nucleotides are TGTGCCAGCAGTCGCTTTGGGAACAGGGGGCGAATCGGGACCGGGGAGCTGTTTTTT. Its protein product is CASSRFGNRGRIGTGELFF.

This clonotype was counted only a few times. The rearrangement links TRBV7-9 to TRBJ2-4; 12 positions match TRBD1. Germline lookup yields CDR1 SEHNR and CDR2 FQNEAQ (reference sequence). The V and J ends lost 5 bases and 2 bases, in that order; junction bases with no gene match: 4. The length of the CDR3 is 16 residues. The CDR3 nucleotides read TGTGCCAGCAGCCTGGGACAGGGGGCGACCAAAAACATTCAGTACTTC. This codes for CASSLGQGATKNIQYF.

This clonotype was seen a handful of times. V usage is TRBV12-3 or TRBV12-4 and J usage is TRBJ2-7, with D perhaps assigned TRBD1 or TRBD2 (6 bases each). This CDR3 contains 15 residues. With 6 bases removed from V and 2 bases from J, the gap between germline ends came to 17 bases. The DNA for the CDR3 is TGTGCCAGCAGCAAGGAGGGGGGTAACCCCTACGAGCAGTACTTC. The encoded protein is CASSKEGGNPYEQYF.